Listed here is a single TCR beta chain. Its matching antigen is unknown. The data stem from a study of CD8 T cells in Susac syndrome. Random hexamers were used to reverse transcribe 0.5 to 1 ug of RNA. A multiplex approach, immunoSEQ multiplex PCR, amplified TCR beta CDR3 across 54 Vbeta and 13 Jbeta. From the immunoSEQ multiplex PCR reads, TCRdb called clonotypes with MiXCR, one entry per CDR3 protein. Of 180,000 or so distinct CDR3 sequences in the sample, approximately 94% were seen once. Sequencing of TCR beta was performed on blood CD8+ T cells and on blood CD4+ T cells. Negative isolation yielded the CD8+ and CD4+ T cells, while FACS enriched the TEMRA cells. Trimming pared 6 bases from V and 0 bases from J, leaving 9 bases between. From germline, CDR1 is SQVTM and CDR2 ANQGSEA. The CDR3 length is 12 residues. General study points: It was acknowledged by the study that relatively few individuals were included in its TCR sequencing and HLA analysis.

This rearrangement joins TRBV29-1 to TRBJ2-7, with D uncertain. The sequencing input was CD4+ T cells from PBMCs. This TCR derives from a human donor in good health. This CDR3 reads CSVRGNSYEQYF. In DNA, the CDR3 is TGCAGCGTCCGAGGCAACTCCTACGAGCAGTACTTC.